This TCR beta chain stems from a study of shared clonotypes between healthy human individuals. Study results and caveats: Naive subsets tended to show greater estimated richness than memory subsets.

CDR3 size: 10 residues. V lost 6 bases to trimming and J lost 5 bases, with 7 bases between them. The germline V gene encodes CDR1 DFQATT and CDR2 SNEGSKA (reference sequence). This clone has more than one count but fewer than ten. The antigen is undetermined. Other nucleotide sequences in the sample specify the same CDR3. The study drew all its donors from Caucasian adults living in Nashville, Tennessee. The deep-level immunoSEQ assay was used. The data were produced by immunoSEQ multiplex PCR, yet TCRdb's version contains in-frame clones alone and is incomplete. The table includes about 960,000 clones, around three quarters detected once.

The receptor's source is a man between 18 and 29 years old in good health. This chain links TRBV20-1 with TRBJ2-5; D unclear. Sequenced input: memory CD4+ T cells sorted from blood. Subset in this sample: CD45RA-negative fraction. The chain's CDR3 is CSATRETQYF. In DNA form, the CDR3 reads TGCAGTGCGACCCGGGAGACCCAGTACTTC.